This T cell receptor beta chain was observed in a study of T cells in Graves' hyperthyroidism and ophthalmopathy. Trimming took 0 bases from V and 7 from J, leaving 18 bases between them. The CDR3 is made up of 16 amino acids. The germline V gene has CDR1 SGHAT and CDR2 FQDESV (reference sequence). Graves' hyperthyroidism is called stable when ophthalmopathy does not progress within 18 months. In patients aged 18 to 65, hyperthyroidism was newly diagnosed, with duration under 2 months. From RNA transcripts, TCR beta CDR3 regions were amplified. First-round RT-PCR of the TCR CDR3 relied on the HTBI primer set. TCRdb re-called the multiplex PCR reads with MiXCR, one entry per CDR3 protein. The sample holds roughly 510,000 distinct CDR3 sequences; around 20% are singletons and the top ten take around 27%.

The sequence came from a man between 18 and 29 years old with Graves' hyperthyroidism. The material sequenced was blood. The chain links TRBV11-1 to TRBJ1-2, with D perhaps TRBD1 (5 bases). This CDR3 is CASSLAGGDRGAGYTF. CDR3 coding DNA: TGTGCCAGCAGCTTAGCGGGGGGGGACCGTGGGGCTGGCTACACCTTC.